Listed below are T cell receptor beta chains from one sample, sequenced in a study of vaccination and CD4 T cells after COVID-19. MiXCR, applied by TCRdb to the PCR reads, yields one record per CDR3 protein. Among 4,500 to 5,500 distinct CDR3 sequences listed, approximately 40% were seen once. For these TCRs, the target antigens are not known. The sample was CD4+ T cells from blood, cultured in vitro. These receptors were collected from a human donor in good health. Each CDR3 is given with its conserved first and last residue. Each record gives: CDR3 length, J gene, clone size, D gene, V gene, CDR3 DNA, CDR3 protein. D genes are given only for firm matches. The size field reads once, few, many or a size class.

CDR3 length: 15
J gene: TRBJ2-1
clone size: few
D gene: TRBD2
V gene: TRBV6-2/TRBV6-3
CDR3 DNA: TGTGCCAGCAGTTACGCTAGCGGGGGGGGAAATGAGCAGTTCTTC
CDR3 protein: CASSYASGGGNEQFF